The rows below give T cell receptor beta chains drawn from one sample of a study of blood T cell repertoires in COVID-19. Data came from immunoSEQ multiplex PCR; TCRdb stores just in-frame clones and leaves some out. The sample has more than 300,000 clones, about 90% seen once. The sample was PBMCs or T cells enriched from blood (not recorded which). The source is a woman aged 25 to 39 who had recovered from COVID-19. The CDR3 runs from the conserved cysteine through the conserved F or W.

j_gene: TRBJ1-2; len: 14; v_gene: TRBV15; CDR3aa: CATSRLRGNYGYTF
j_gene: TRBJ1-2; len: 13; v_gene: TRBV28; CDR3aa: CASSLGTAYGYTF
j_gene: TRBJ1-1; len: 13; v_gene: TRBV2; CDR3aa: CASFDRGNTEAFF
j_gene: TRBJ1-3; len: 15; v_gene: TRBV6-1; CDR3aa: CASSEARSSGNTIYF
j_gene: TRBJ1-1; len: 14; v_gene: TRBV5-4; CDR3aa: CASSPPARDTEAFF
j_gene: TRBJ1-2; len: 14; v_gene: TRBV7-9; CDR3aa: CASSQTGGKDGYTF
j_gene: TRBJ2-1; len: 18; v_gene: TRBV7-9; CDR3aa: CASSLSRTVPGLYNEQFF
j_gene: TRBJ2-1; len: 15; v_gene: TRBV5-1; CDR3aa: CASSPRDRGLNEQFF
j_gene: TRBJ1-5; len: 15; v_gene: TRBV7-2; CDR3aa: CASSLWDSSNQPQHF
j_gene: TRBJ1-5; len: 14; v_gene: TRBV3-1/TRBV3-2; CDR3aa: CASSQGPGGQPQHF
j_gene: TRBJ1-3; len: 16; v_gene: TRBV18; CDR3aa: CASSPQDRFSGNTIYF
j_gene: TRBJ2-3; len: 14; v_gene: TRBV10-2; CDR3aa: CASSGGSGVGTQYF
j_gene: TRBJ1-2; len: 17; v_gene: TRBV5-1; CDR3aa: CASSLDLGAASENGYTF
j_gene: TRBJ1-5; len: 18; v_gene: TRBV7-9; CDR3aa: CASSEASGGANSNQPQHF
j_gene: TRBJ2-3; len: 13; v_gene: TRBV5-1; CDR3aa: CASQAVRTDTQYF
j_gene: TRBJ1-1; len: 12; v_gene: TRBV6-5; CDR3aa: CASARRQGEAFF
j_gene: TRBJ1-1; len: 16; v_gene: TRBV7-8; CDR3aa: CASSRDRGGLNTEAFF
j_gene: TRBJ2-5; len: 17; v_gene: TRBV7-8; CDR3aa: CASSQRSGLGASETQYF
j_gene: TRBJ1-1; len: 11; v_gene: TRBV30; CDR3aa: CAWGNGGEAFF
j_gene: TRBJ1-3; len: 16; v_gene: TRBV30; CDR3aa: CAWSALQGTSGNTIYF
j_gene: TRBJ2-6; len: 14; v_gene: TRBV27; CDR3aa: CASSSLSGANVLTF
j_gene: TRBJ2-7; len: 13; v_gene: TRBV6-5; CDR3aa: CASGTGPSREQYF